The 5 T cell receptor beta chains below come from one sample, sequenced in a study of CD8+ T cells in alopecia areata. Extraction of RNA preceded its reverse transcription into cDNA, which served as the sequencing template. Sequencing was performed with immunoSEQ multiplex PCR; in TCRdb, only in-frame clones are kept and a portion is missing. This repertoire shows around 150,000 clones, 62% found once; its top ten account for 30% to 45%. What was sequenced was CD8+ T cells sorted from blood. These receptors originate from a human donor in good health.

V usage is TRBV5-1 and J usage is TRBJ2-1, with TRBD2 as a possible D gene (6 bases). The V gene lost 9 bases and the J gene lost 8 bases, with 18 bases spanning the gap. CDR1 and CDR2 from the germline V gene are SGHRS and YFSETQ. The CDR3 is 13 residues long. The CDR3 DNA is TGCGCCACCATGCTCGGCTGGGGGGATGAGCAGTTCTTC. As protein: CATMLGWGDEQFF.

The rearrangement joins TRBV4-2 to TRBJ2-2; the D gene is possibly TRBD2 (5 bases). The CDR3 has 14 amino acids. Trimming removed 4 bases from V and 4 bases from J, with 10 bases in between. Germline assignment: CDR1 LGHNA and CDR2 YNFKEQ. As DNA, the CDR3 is TGTGCCAGCAGCCCGACCCGGGGCACCGGGGAGCTGTTTTTT. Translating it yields CASSPTRGTGELFF.

CDR3 DNA sequence: TGTGCCAGCAGCAAGCCGGACCTACCCCTGTACGAGCAGTACTTC. Protein sequence: CASSKPDLPLYEQYF. The chain joins TRBV14 to TRBJ2-7; no reliable D call. Germline V gene data show CDR1 as SGHDN and CDR2 as FVKESK. V was cut by 5 bases and J by 4 bases, with 18 bases left in between. The CDR3 sequence is 15 residues long.

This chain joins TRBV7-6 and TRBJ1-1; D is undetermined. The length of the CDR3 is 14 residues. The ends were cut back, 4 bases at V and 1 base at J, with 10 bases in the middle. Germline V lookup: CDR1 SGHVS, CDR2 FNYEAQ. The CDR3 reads CASSSEAGNTEAFF. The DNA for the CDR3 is TGTGCCAGCAGCTCCGAGGCAGGGAACACTGAAGCTTTCTTT.

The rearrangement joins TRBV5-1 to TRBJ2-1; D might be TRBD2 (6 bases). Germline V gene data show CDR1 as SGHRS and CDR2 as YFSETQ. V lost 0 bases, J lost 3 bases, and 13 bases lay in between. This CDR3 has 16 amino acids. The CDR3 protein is CASSLASGEIYNEQFF. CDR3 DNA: TGCGCCAGCAGCTTGGCCTCGGGGGAGATCTACAATGAGCAGTTCTTC.